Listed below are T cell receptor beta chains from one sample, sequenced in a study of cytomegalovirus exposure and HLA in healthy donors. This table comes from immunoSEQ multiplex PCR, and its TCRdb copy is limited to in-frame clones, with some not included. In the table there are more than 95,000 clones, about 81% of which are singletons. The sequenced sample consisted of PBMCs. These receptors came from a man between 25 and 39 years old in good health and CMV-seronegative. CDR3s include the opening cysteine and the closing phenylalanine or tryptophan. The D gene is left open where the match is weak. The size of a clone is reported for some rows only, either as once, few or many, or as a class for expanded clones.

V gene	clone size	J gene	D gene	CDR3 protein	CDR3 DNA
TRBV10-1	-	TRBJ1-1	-	CASSESTDLPGLRKNTEAFF	TGCGCCAGCAGTGAGTCGACCGATTTACCGGGACTCAGGAAGAACACTGAAGCTTTCTTT
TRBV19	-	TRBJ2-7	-	CASSVSEYEQYF	TGTGCCAGTAGTGTCTCAGAATACGAGCAGTACTTC
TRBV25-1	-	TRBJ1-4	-	CASSEQQRNNEKLFF	TGTGCCAGCAGTGAACAGCAGCGAAATAATGAAAAACTGTTTTTT
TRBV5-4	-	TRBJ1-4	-	CASSPEGRTNEKLFF	TGTGCCAGCAGCCCAGAGGGAAGAACTAATGAAAAACTGTTTTTT
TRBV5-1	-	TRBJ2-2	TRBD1	CASSLQGPGTGELFF	TGCGCCAGCAGCTTACAGGGGCCGGGCACCGGGGAGCTGTTTTTT
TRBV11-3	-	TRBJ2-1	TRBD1	CASSLYRDSPWNEQFF	TGTGCCAGCAGCTTATACCGGGACAGCCCGTGGAATGAGCAGTTCTTC
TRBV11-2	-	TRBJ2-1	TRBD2	CASSFSGGAAEQFF	TGTGCCAGCAGCTTCAGCGGGGGGGCAGCTGAGCAGTTCTTC
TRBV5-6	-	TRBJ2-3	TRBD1	CASSGGQGKHRTDTQYF	TGTGCCAGCAGCGGTGGACAGGGGAAACACCGCACAGATACGCAGTATTTT
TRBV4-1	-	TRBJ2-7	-	CASSQVGAGSYEQYF	TGCGCCAGCAGCCAAGTTGGGGCCGGCTCCTACGAGCAGTACTTC
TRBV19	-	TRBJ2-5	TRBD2	CASSIGFSGRGLGKTQYF	TGTGCCAGTAGTATAGGTTTTAGCGGGAGGGGCCTCGGGAAGACCCAGTACTTC
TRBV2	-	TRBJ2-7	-	CASSSDSNRAAEQYF	TGTGCCAGCAGTTCCGACTCGAACAGGGCGGCTGAGCAGTACTTC
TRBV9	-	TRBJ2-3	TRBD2	CASSDSGGPDTQYF	TGTGCCAGCAGTGATAGCGGGGGTCCAGATACGCAGTATTTT
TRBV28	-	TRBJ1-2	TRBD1	CASSSPIATGSWYGYTF	TGTGCCAGCAGTTCCCCGATCGCGACAGGGAGTTGGTATGGCTACACCTTC
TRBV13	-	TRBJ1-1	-	CASSLDRVKNTEAFF	TGTGCCAGCAGCTTAGATCGGGTTAAGAACACTGAAGCTTTCTTT
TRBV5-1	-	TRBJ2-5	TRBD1	CASTPRTGQETQYF	TGCGCCAGCACCCCCCGGACAGGTCAAGAGACCCAGTACTTC
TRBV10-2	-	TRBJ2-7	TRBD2	CASRGLAGELSSYEQYF	TGCGCCAGCCGCGGGCTAGCGGGGGAATTAAGCTCCTACGAGCAGTACTTC
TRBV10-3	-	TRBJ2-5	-	CAISERESETQYF	TGTGCCATCAGTGAAAGGGAGTCTGAGACCCAGTACTTC
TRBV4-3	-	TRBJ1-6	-	CASSQDLGSSYNSPLHF	TGCGCCAGCAGCCAAGATTTGGGGAGCTCCTATAATTCACCCCTCCACTTT
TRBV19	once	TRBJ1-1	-	CASTPTSDTEAFF	TGTGCCAGTACCCCGACATCGGACACTGAAGCTTTCTTT
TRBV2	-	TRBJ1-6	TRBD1	CASRGDRVNSPLHF	TGTGCCAGCAGGGGGGACAGGGTTAATTCACCCCTCCACTTT
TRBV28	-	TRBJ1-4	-	CASSLPSGVEKLFF	TGTGCCAGCAGTTTACCTTCGGGGGTCGAAAAACTGTTTTTT
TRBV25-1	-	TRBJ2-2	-	CASSGPGGAGELFF	TGTGCCAGCAGTGGCCCAGGAGGAGCCGGGGAGCTGTTTTTT
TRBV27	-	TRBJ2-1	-	CASSRALDEQFF	TGTGCCAGCAGTCGCGCCCTTGATGAGCAGTTCTTC
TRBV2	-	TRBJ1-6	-	CASSSGGRYNSPLHF	TGTGCCAGCAGTTCGGGGGGCAGATATAATTCACCCCTCCACTTT
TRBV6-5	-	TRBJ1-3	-	CASSRDRNSGNTIYF	TGTGCCAGCAGCCGAGACAGGAACTCTGGAAACACCATATATTTT
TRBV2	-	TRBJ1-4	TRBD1	CASSEQGALF	TGTGCCAGCAGTGAACAGGGGGCCCTTTTT
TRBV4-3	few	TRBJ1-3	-	CASSQDSERNTIYF	TGCGCCAGCAGCCAAGACTCCGAGCGAAACACCATATATTTT
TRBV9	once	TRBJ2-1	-	CASSVGRDNEQFF	TGTGCCAGCAGCGTAGGCAGGGACAATGAGCAGTTCTTC
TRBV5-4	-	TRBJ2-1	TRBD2	CASSLSAGGSHEQFF	TGTGCCAGCAGCTTGTCGGCGGGGGGGAGCCATGAGCAGTTCTTC
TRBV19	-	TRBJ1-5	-	CASSSTTEEIASNQPQHF	TGTGCCAGTAGTTCTACGACAGAGGAAATTGCTAGCAATCAGCCCCAGCATTTT
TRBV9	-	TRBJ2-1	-	CASSVGTSPSPRSYNEQFF	TGTGCCAGCAGCGTAGGGACTTCCCCATCCCCGAGGTCCTACAATGAGCAGTTCTTC
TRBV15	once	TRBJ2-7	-	CATSRDRQGLIVYEQYF	TGTGCCACCAGCAGAGATCGGCAGGGGTTGATCGTCTACGAGCAGTACTTC
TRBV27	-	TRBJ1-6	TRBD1	CASRKGTESSYNSPLHF	TGTGCCAGCAGAAAAGGGACAGAGAGCTCCTATAATTCACCCCTCCACTTT
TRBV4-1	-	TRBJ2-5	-	CASSQDLEGTQYF	TGCGCCAGCAGCCAAGATCTTGAGGGGACCCAGTACTTC
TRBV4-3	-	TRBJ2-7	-	CASSQVHRGMTYEQYF	TGCGCCAGCAGCCAAGTCCACCGGGGGATGACTTACGAGCAGTACTTC
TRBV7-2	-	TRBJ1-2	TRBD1	CASSVGQGGVYGYTF	TGTGCCAGCAGCGTCGGACAGGGGGGCGTTTATGGCTACACCTTC
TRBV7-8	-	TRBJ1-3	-	CASRPLGLDSGNTIYF	TGTGCCAGCAGGCCATTGGGGCTTGACTCTGGAAACACCATATATTTT
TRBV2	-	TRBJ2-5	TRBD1	CASSGDRGETQYF	TGTGCCAGCAGTGGGGACAGGGGAGAGACCCAGTACTTC
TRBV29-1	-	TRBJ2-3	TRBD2	CSVEVWTSGKGDTQYF	TGCAGCGTTGAAGTCTGGACTAGCGGGAAAGGGGATACGCAGTATTTT
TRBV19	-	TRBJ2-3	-	CASSMRADTQYF	TGTGCCAGTAGTATGAGGGCAGATACGCAGTATTTT
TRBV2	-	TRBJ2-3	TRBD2	CANQGLADTDTQYF	TGTGCCAATCAAGGGCTAGCGGATACAGATACGCAGTATTTT
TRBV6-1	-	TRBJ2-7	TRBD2	CASSDGGRSHEQYF	TGTGCCAGCAGTGACGGCGGGAGAAGCCACGAGCAGTACTTC
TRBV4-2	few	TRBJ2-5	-	CASSQRGEQETQYF	TGTGCCAGCAGCCAGCGGGGAGAACAAGAGACCCAGTACTTC
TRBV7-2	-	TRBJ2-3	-	CASTVTGDGTDTQYF	TGTGCCAGCACCGTCACGGGGGACGGCACAGATACGCAGTATTTT
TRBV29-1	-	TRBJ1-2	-	CSVATGENYGYTF	TGCAGCGTTGCGACAGGAGAAAACTATGGCTACACCTTC
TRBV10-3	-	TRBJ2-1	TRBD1	CAILTGGSDEQFF	TGTGCCATTTTGACAGGGGGCTCGGATGAGCAGTTCTTC
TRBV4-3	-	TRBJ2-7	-	CASSPGLMNYEQYF	TGCGCCAGCAGCCCCGGACTGATGAACTACGAGCAGTACTTC
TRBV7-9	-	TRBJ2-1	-	CASSLYLGADEQFF	TGTGCCAGCAGCTTATATCTGGGCGCCGATGAGCAGTTCTTC
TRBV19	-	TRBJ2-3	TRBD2	CASSSLLAGGTDTQYF	TGTGCCAGTAGTTCTCTACTAGCGGGGGGTACAGATACGCAGTATTTT
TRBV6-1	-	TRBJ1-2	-	CASSEGARVLNVGYTF	TGTGCCAGCAGTGAAGGGGCCAGGGTTTTAAATGTTGGCTACACCTTC
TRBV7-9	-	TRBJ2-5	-	CASSYPLINQETQYF	TGTGCCAGCAGCTACCCACTAATCAACCAAGAGACCCAGTACTTC
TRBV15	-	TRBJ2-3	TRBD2	CATSPQGLGQGGTQYF	TGTGCCACCAGCCCTCAGGGACTAGGTCAAGGTGGTACGCAGTATTTT
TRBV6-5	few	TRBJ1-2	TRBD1	CASREDRLYGYTF	TGTGCCAGCAGGGAGGACAGGCTCTATGGCTACACCTTC
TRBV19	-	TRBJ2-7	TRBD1	CASSIRTGGDEQYF	TGTGCCAGTAGTATCCGGACAGGGGGCGACGAGCAGTACTTC